Listed here is a single T cell receptor (beta chain). This CDR3 comprises 20 residues. V shed 4 bases and J 4 bases; nucleotides not matched to a gene: 16. CDR1 is SGHNT and CDR2 is YYREEE in the germline V gene (reference sequence). The sample comes from a study of blood T cell repertoires in COVID-19. Study at large: Samples of COVID-19 (acute and convalescent) were obtained from the United States, Italy and Spain. PBMCs, B-cell-depleted T cells, or T cells were the source of the cDNA or gDNA that made up the material.

In the original processing: Reference gene primer amplification gave estimated nucleated cell counts. Here immunoSEQ multiplex PCR was the method, and the copy in TCRdb shows in-frame clones only, minus some. Clone size and the V and J calls come from that table; the DNA yielded D and trimming. The sample records approximately 300,000 clones, roughly 90% being singletons. Material for sequencing was peripheral blood. This sequence joins TRBV5-4 and TRBJ2-3, with 15 bases aligning to TRBD2. This clonotype was obtained from a woman aged 45-59 years with active or convalescent COVID-19. The CDR3 spells CASSPGLAGGGWWGADTQYF. The CDR3 DNA reads as TGTGCCAGCAGCCCCGGACTAGCGGGAGGGGGTTGGTGGGGCGCAGATACGCAGTATTTT. The variable domain in full, with the rest retrieved from reference TRBV5-4 and TRBJ2-3, is ETGVTQSPTHLIKTRGQQVTLRCSSQSGHNTVSWYQQALGQGPQFIFQYYREEENGRGNFPPRFSGLQFPNYSSELNVNALELDDSALYLCASSPGLAGGGWWGADTQYFGPGTRLTVL.